A selection of T cell receptor beta chains follows, all from one sample in a study of blood T cell dynamics during melanoma immunotherapy. This table comes from immunoSEQ multiplex PCR, and its TCRdb copy is limited to in-frame clones, with some not included. Counted here are 1,200 or so clones, roughly 69% occurring once; the ten biggest clones make up about 15%. The starting material was CD8+ T cells from blood, obtained from a patient treated with checkpoint blockade. Every receptor here comes from a human donor with melanoma. Both conserved end residues are part of each CDR3. D genes are given only for firm matches. The listing skips clone size in some rows; elsewhere it reads once, few, many or a size class.

j_call clone_size v_call d_call cdr3_length cdr3_nt cdr3_aa
TRBJ2-4 - TRBV29-1 - 13 TGCAGCGCTAGGGGGGGGCAGACAAACATTCAGTACTTC CSARGGQTNIQYF
TRBJ2-1 - TRBV27 - 13 TGTGCCAGCAGTTTATCAGGGTCATATGAGCAGTTCTTC CASSLSGSYEQFF
TRBJ1-2 - TRBV29-1 - 12 TGCAGCGTTGAAAAGACAGGCTATGGCTACACCTTC CSVEKTGYGYTF
TRBJ2-2 once TRBV7-8 TRBD2 16 TGTGCCAGCAGCTTAGGACTAGCGGGAAATCCCGGGGAGCTGTTTTTT CASSLGLAGNPGELFF
TRBJ1-1 - TRBV14 TRBD1 15 TGTGCCAGCAGCCAGTGGACAGGCGGGAACACTGAAGCTTTCTTT CASSQWTGGNTEAFF
TRBJ2-1 - TRBV19 TRBD2 14 TGTGCCAGTAGTATGCGGGAGATCTACAATGAGCAGTTCTTC CASSMREIYNEQFF
TRBJ2-7 - TRBV4-2 TRBD2 13 TGTGCCAGCAGCCTCAGTAGCGGGAGCGAGCAGTACTTC CASSLSSGSEQYF
TRBJ2-7 - TRBV7-8 - 13 TGTGCCAGCAGCTTAGAAGGTTCTAACGAGCAGTACTTC CASSLEGSNEQYF
TRBJ2-7 - TRBV5-6 - 13 TGTGCCAGCAGCCGGACGGTCTCCTACGAGCAGTACTTC CASSRTVSYEQYF
TRBJ2-7 - TRBV7-2 - 13 TGTGCCAGCAGCTTAGGGCCAAATTACGAGCAGTACTTC CASSLGPNYEQYF
TRBJ2-3 - TRBV13 - 11 TGTGCCAGCAGCAAGCGGGATACGCAGTATTTT CASSKRDTQYF
TRBJ2-7 - TRBV11-2 - 13 TGTGCCAGCAGTTTCCGCTCAGGGGACGAGCAGTACTTC CASSFRSGDEQYF
TRBJ1-4 - TRBV10-3 - 15 TGTGCCATCAGTGAGTCGGGCGCAACTAATGAAAAACTGTTTTTT CAISESGATNEKLFF
TRBJ1-4 - TRBV28 - 15 TGTGCCAGCAGTTCCCGGAGGGCGACTAATGAAAAACTGTTTTTT CASSSRRATNEKLFF
TRBJ1-4 - TRBV7-6 TRBD1 20 TGTGCCAGCAGCGGGGCTCCGGGACAGGACGGGGAATACGTCTATGAAAAACTGTTTTTT CASSGAPGQDGEYVYEKLFF
TRBJ1-2 - TRBV29-1 - 12 TGCAGCGTTGGCGGGGAAGTGAGTGGCTACACCTTC CSVGGEVSGYTF
TRBJ2-7 - TRBV10-2 TRBD1 14 TGCGCCAGCAGTGAGAGGGACAGGTCCTACGAGCAGTACTTC CASSERDRSYEQYF
TRBJ2-7 - TRBV7-9 - 13 TGTGCCAGCAGCATCGGACCCAACTACGAGCAGTACTTC CASSIGPNYEQYF
TRBJ1-5 - TRBV13 - 12 TGTGCCAGCAGTTATAGCAATCAGCCCCAGCATTTT CASSYSNQPQHF
TRBJ2-1 - TRBV19 - 13 TGTGCCAGTAGCCTCCGCCGTATCGATGAGCAGTTCTTC CASSLRRIDEQFF
TRBJ1-2 - TRBV19 - 13 TGTGCCAGTGAGTCGTGGGGGTCCGGTGACTACACCTTC CASESWGSGDYTF
TRBJ2-3 - TRBV7-8 TRBD2 15 TGTGCCAGCATGAGGACTAGCGGGGATTCAGATACGCAGTATTTT CASMRTSGDSDTQYF
TRBJ1-2 - TRBV29-1 - 17 TGCAGCTTCATAGGGGGAGGGGAAGACCGTGGAATCTATGGCTACACCTTC CSFIGGGEDRGIYGYTF
TRBJ2-7 few TRBV6-5 TRBD1 15 TGTGCCAGCAGTTACTCAGGACAGGGGTCCTACGAGCAGTACTTC CASSYSGQGSYEQYF
TRBJ2-1 - TRBV10-2 - 17 TGCGCCAGCAGTGAGGGGGGGGCCCTGAGCTCCTACAATGAGCAGTTCTTC CASSEGGALSSYNEQFF
TRBJ2-3 - TRBV9 - 16 TGTGCCAGCAGCGCCTACCAAGGGGCTGGCACAGATACGCAGTATTTT CASSAYQGAGTDTQYF
TRBJ2-7 - TRBV2 TRBD2 16 TGTGCCAGCAGTGAAGCGGCGGGACTAGCCTCCTACGAGCAGTACTTC CASSEAAGLASYEQYF
TRBJ2-5 few TRBV27 - 14 TGTGCCAGCAGTTTATCCGCCAGACAAGAGACCCAGTACTTC CASSLSARQETQYF
TRBJ2-2 - TRBV6-4 - 16 TGTGCCAGCAGCCAGGGACATCCGCTCGAACACCGGGGAGCTGTTTTT CASSQGHPLEHRGAVF
TRBJ2-4 - TRBV13 TRBD2 14 TGTGCCAGCAGCTCACTAGCGGGAGGGACCCATAGGTACTTC CASSSLAGGTHRYF
TRBJ2-7 - TRBV27 - 14 TGTGCCAGCAGTCCCCGGGCTAGATCCTACGAGCAGTACTTC CASSPRARSYEQYF
TRBJ2-7 - TRBV6-5 - 14 TGTGCCAGCAGTTACTCACCGGAAACCTACGAGCAGTACTTC CASSYSPETYEQYF
TRBJ2-7 - TRBV9 - 15 TGTGCCAGCAGCGCCGACGGCCGAACCTCGCGTGAGCAGTACTTC CASSADGRTSREQYF
TRBJ2-7 - TRBV19 TRBD2 15 TGTGCCAGTAGTACGACTAGCGCCTACTCCTACGAGCAGTACTTC CASSTTSAYSYEQYF
TRBJ2-1 - TRBV19 TRBD1 16 TGTGCCAGTAGTATAGGTTGGGGACAGACGTACAATGAGCAGTTCTTC CASSIGWGQTYNEQFF
TRBJ1-1 - TRBV7-6 - 15 TGTGCCAGCAGCTTAGATCCAGAACCGAACACTGAAGCTTTCTTT CASSLDPEPNTEAFF
TRBJ2-1 - TRBV27 TRBD1 14 TGTGCCAGCAGTTTTTCCGGGACAGGCAATGAGCAGTTCTTC CASSFSGTGNEQFF
TRBJ1-1 - TRBV28 - 15 TGTGCCAGCAGTCCCCCAGACACCGTCTCCACTGAAGCTTTCTTT CASSPPDTVSTEAFF
TRBJ2-1 - TRBV6-6 - 12 TGTGCCACCGGCCTAGCAGGCAATGAGCAGTTCTTC CATGLAGNEQFF
TRBJ2-1 - TRBV2 TRBD2 16 TGTGCCAGCAGTGAAGAGGGCGGGAGACCGTTCAATGAGCAGTTCTTC CASSEEGGRPFNEQFF
TRBJ2-1 - TRBV7-2 - 13 TGTGCCAGCAGCCCTCCTGAATGGAATGAGCAGTTCTTC CASSPPEWNEQFF
TRBJ1-5 few TRBV10-3 - 16 TGTGCCATCAGTGAGTTCCCGGGTTATAGCAATCAGCCCCAGCATTTT CAISEFPGYSNQPQHF
TRBJ2-1 - TRBV19 - 13 TGTGCCAGTAGCGACAAGCCACCTTCTGAGCAGTTCTTC CASSDKPPSEQFF
TRBJ2-2 - TRBV7-8 - 13 TGTGCCAGCAGCTTAGCCGGGCCCTCGGAGCTGTTTTTT CASSLAGPSELFF
TRBJ2-7 - TRBV4-1 - 15 TGCGCCAGCAGCCAAGCCGGGACACCTTCCTACGAGCAGTACTTC CASSQAGTPSYEQYF
TRBJ1-1 - TRBV28 - 15 TGTGCCAGCAGTTCCCCCCCGACGGGGGTGACTGAAGCTTTCTTT CASSSPPTGVTEAFF
TRBJ2-7 few TRBV29-1 - 14 TGCAGCGTTGAAATGCCGGATAAGGGTTACGAGCAGTACTTC CSVEMPDKGYEQYF
TRBJ2-2 - TRBV4-1 - 12 TGCGCCAGCAGTGCTCCCTCCGGGGAGCTGTTTTTT CASSAPSGELFF
TRBJ2-1 - TRBV11-2 - 13 TGTGCCAGCAGGTTACTAGCTTACAATGAGCAGTTCTTC CASRLLAYNEQFF
TRBJ2-1 once TRBV9 - 12 TGTGCCAGCAGCGACAGGGGAGGTGAGCAGTTCTTC CASSDRGGEQFF
TRBJ1-1 - TRBV7-8 - 15 TGTGCCAGCAGCTTAAACGCAGGGGATAGGACTGAAGCTTTCTTT CASSLNAGDRTEAFF
TRBJ1-5 few TRBV10-2 TRBD1 14 TGCGCCAGTCGGACAGGGAGCGGCAATCAGCCCCAGCATTTT CASRTGSGNQPQHF
TRBJ1-5 large TRBV28 TRBD1 17 TGTGCCAGCAGCCGAAACAAGGGAACAGGGGGCAGGCAGCCCCAGCATTTT CASSRNKGTGGRQPQHF
TRBJ2-2 once TRBV9 - 14 TGTGCCAGCAGCGGCCGGGAGAACACCGGGGAGCTGTTTTTT CASSGRENTGELFF